A selection of T cell receptor beta chains follows, all from one sample in a study of cytomegalovirus exposure and HLA in healthy donors. Repertoires were generated with immunoSEQ multiplex PCR, while TCRdb's copy carries only in-frame clones and drops some. The sample includes 130,000 to 150,000 clones, about 91% seen only once; the top ten take approximately 8%. Sequencing used PBMCs. The receptors originated from a woman under 30 in good health and CMV-seropositive. CDR3s include the opening cysteine and the closing phenylalanine or tryptophan. D genes are given only for firm matches. Clone size is given for some rows only: seen once, a few or many times, or a class if the clone is expanded.

v_gene,abundance,j_gene,d_gene,CDR3nt,CDR3aa
TRBV7-9,.,TRBJ2-1,TRBD2,TGTGCCAGCAGCTTGGGGGGGATCTACAATGAGCAGTTCTTC,CASSLGGIYNEQFF
TRBV10-1,few,TRBJ2-7,TRBD2,TGCGCCAGCAGCTACGGACTAGCGGGTCTCTACGAGCAGTACTTC,CASSYGLAGLYEQYF
TRBV27,few,TRBJ2-7,.,TGTGCCAGCGGAGATCCCCGGCTTGTCGAGCAGTACTTC,CASGDPRLVEQYF
TRBV4-1,.,TRBJ2-1,.,TGCGCCAGCAGAGGACTGGTCAATGAGCAGTTCTTC,CASRGLVNEQFF
TRBV18,few,TRBJ1-5,.,TGTGCCAGCTCACCACCCAGTGGCAATCAGCCCCAGCATTTT,CASSPPSGNQPQHF
TRBV5-1,.,TRBJ1-2,.,TGCGCCAGCAGCCGCACAGGGTCTCATTATGGCTACACCTTC,CASSRTGSHYGYTF
TRBV4-2,.,TRBJ1-5,.,TGTGCCAGCAGCCAAGATCACGCGGGGCGTTATAGCAATCAGCCCCAGCATTTT,CASSQDHAGRYSNQPQHF
TRBV19,.,TRBJ1-2,TRBD1,TGTGCCAGTAGTCCCAACAGGGGGTCCGATGGCTACACCTTC,CASSPNRGSDGYTF
TRBV5-6,.,TRBJ1-5,.,TGTGCCAGCAGCTTCTCAGATAGCAATCAGCCCCAGCATTTT,CASSFSDSNQPQHF
TRBV5-1,once,TRBJ2-1,.,TGCGCCAGCAGGGGGGGACGTACCTACAATGAGCAGTTCTTC,CASRGGRTYNEQFF
TRBV14,.,TRBJ1-4,.,TGTGCCAGCAGCCAAGGACTGACAGCAAGGAATGAAAAACTGTTTTTT,CASSQGLTARNEKLFF
TRBV9,.,TRBJ1-1,.,TGTGCCAGCAGCCCGATCGGGGGGACGAACACTGAAGCTTTCTTT,CASSPIGGTNTEAFF
TRBV14,.,TRBJ1-5,.,TGTGCCAGCAGCCAAGGCCGAGGGAATCAGCCCCAGCATTTT,CASSQGRGNQPQHF
TRBV7-9,.,TRBJ1-1,.,TGTGCCAGCAGCGGCTCGAACACTGAAGCTTTCTTT,CASSGSNTEAFF
TRBV4-1,.,TRBJ1-3,.,TGCGCCAGCAGCCCGTGGGAAGACAGCAACTCTGGAAACACCATATATTTT,CASSPWEDSNSGNTIYF
TRBV7-6,.,TRBJ2-1,.,TGTGCCAGCAGCTTAGAGTTTCAGGGTCCTGAGCAGTTCTTC,CASSLEFQGPEQFF
TRBV5-1,.,TRBJ1-4,.,TGCGCCAGCAGCTTGGAAGTGAGTAATGAAAAACTGTTTTTT,CASSLEVSNEKLFF
TRBV4-2,.,TRBJ2-1,TRBD2,TGTGCCAGCAGCCAAGAACTAGCGGGACGCGGAGAGCAGTTCTTC,CASSQELAGRGEQFF
TRBV9,.,TRBJ2-3,TRBD2,TGTGCCAGCAGCGACCGGACTAGCGGCACAGATACGCAGTATTTT,CASSDRTSGTDTQYF
TRBV2,.,TRBJ2-1,.,TGTGCCAGCAGTGGCCTAAGTAGTGAGCAGTTCTTC,CASSGLSSEQFF
TRBV7-2,.,TRBJ2-1,TRBD2,TGTGCCAGCAGCCGCACTAGCGGGAGCTTCTACAATGAGCAGTTCTTC,CASSRTSGSFYNEQFF
TRBV5-8,.,TRBJ2-7,.,TGTGCCAGCAGCTTGCGTTTGCAGGGGTCACCGTACTTC,CASSLRLQGSPYF
TRBV6-5,few,TRBJ2-3,TRBD1,TGTGCCAGCAGTCCCCGGACAGGCCTGGATACGCAGTATTTT,CASSPRTGLDTQYF
TRBV29-1,.,TRBJ1-2,.,TGCAGCGTTGAAGAGGGGGGGAGCGGCTACACCTTC,CSVEEGGSGYTF
TRBV6-1,.,TRBJ1-2,TRBD1,TGTGCCAGCAGCTTACAGGGGCAGGGGTATGGCTACACCTTC,CASSLQGQGYGYTF
TRBV30,.,TRBJ2-5,.,TGTGCCTGGATGCGGGACTACCAAGAGACCCAGTACTTC,CAWMRDYQETQYF
TRBV2,.,TRBJ1-4,TRBD1,TGTGCCAGCAGGGACCCTGCAGGGGGCACTAATGAAAAACTGTTTTTT,CASRDPAGGTNEKLFF
TRBV6-5,.,TRBJ2-7,.,TGTGCCAGCAGTTACTCGACTGCCCCCGGGGTCGAGCAGTACTTC,CASSYSTAPGVEQYF
TRBV2,few,TRBJ2-3,.,TGTGCCACCGACCTTAGCGGTCTCAGCACAGATACGCAGTATTTT,CATDLSGLSTDTQYF
TRBV7-7,.,TRBJ2-1,.,TGTGCTAGCAGCTTTGGTCAGGGGGGTATTGATGAGCAGTTCTTC,CASSFGQGGIDEQFF
TRBV5-1,.,TRBJ2-5,.,TGCGCCAGCAGATACGCCGCAGGGGGAGGTCAAGAGACCCAGTACTTC,CASRYAAGGGQETQYF
TRBV19,.,TRBJ2-7,.,TGTGCCAGTAGTATTTCAGGGGTCGAGCAGTACTTC,CASSISGVEQYF
TRBV7-2,.,TRBJ2-3,.,TGTGCCAGCAGCTTAGTCGCGGCAGCATCCACAGATACGCAGTATTTT,CASSLVAAASTDTQYF
TRBV6-6,.,TRBJ1-1,.,TGTGCCAGCGAGACAGCCTTGAACACTGAAGCTTTCTTT,CASETALNTEAFF
TRBV4-1,.,TRBJ1-4,.,TGCGCCAGCAGATGGGAGAATGAAAAACTGTTTTTT,CASRWENEKLFF
TRBV19,few,TRBJ1-2,.,TGTGCCAGTAGTATCCAAGACACTGCTAACTATGGCTACACCTTC,CASSIQDTANYGYTF
TRBV11-3,.,TRBJ2-1,.,TGTGCCAGCAGCTTAGGGGGGGGCCTTAATGAGCAGTTCTTC,CASSLGGGLNEQFF
TRBV11-2,.,TRBJ1-1,.,TGTGCCAGCAGCTTAGCGTTGGAAGCTTTCTTT,CASSLALEAFF
TRBV5-6,.,TRBJ1-2,TRBD1,TGTGCCAGCAGCTCCCGGGACAGGGGGCTTTACACCTTC,CASSSRDRGLYTF
TRBV15,.,TRBJ2-7,.,TGTGCCACCAGCAGAGATCCGTCGGAGTTCTACGAGCAGTACTTC,CATSRDPSEFYEQYF
TRBV20-1,.,TRBJ1-4,.,TGCAGTGCTAGGGTCGGGGAAAAACTGTTTTTT,CSARVGEKLFF
TRBV30,.,TRBJ2-3,.,TGTGCCTGGAGTGTATCAGGGTCCGCGGTTACGCAGTATTTT,CAWSVSGSAVTQYF
TRBV7-7,.,TRBJ1-4,TRBD1,TGTGCTAGCAGCTTAGGGACAGCAACTAATGAAAAACTGTTTTTT,CASSLGTATNEKLFF
TRBV15,.,TRBJ1-6,.,TGTGCCACCAGGCAGGTTCGCCGTAATTCACCCCTCCACTTT,CATRQVRRNSPLHF
TRBV9,.,TRBJ2-7,TRBD2,TGTGCCAGCAGCGTAGGGCAGCGGGAGGGTCAAGTTCGATACTTC,CASSVGQREGQVRYF
TRBV5-6,.,TRBJ2-2,.,TGTGCCAGCAGCTCCCCGGGTCTCAACAGGGAGCTGTTTTTT,CASSSPGLNRELFF
TRBV6-1,.,TRBJ1-1,.,TGTGCCAGCAGACAAGGGGGGAACACTGAAGCTTTCTTT,CASRQGGNTEAFF
TRBV4-1,once,TRBJ1-1,TRBD1,TGCGCCAGCAGCCAAGGGGACCACAGGGGGCGGGCGGAAGCTTTCTTT,CASSQGDHRGRAEAFF
TRBV29-1,.,TRBJ1-5,.,TGCAGCGGACTCACGGCGGATACCCAGCATTTT,CSGLTADTQHF
TRBV11-1,.,TRBJ2-3,.,TGTGCCAGCAGCTTAGGCGCGCTAGATACGCAGTATTTT,CASSLGALDTQYF
TRBV7-9,.,TRBJ1-5,.,TGTGCCAGCAGCTCCTCCCTCGACAGGCTGAATCAGCCCCAGCATTTT,CASSSSLDRLNQPQHF
TRBV7-2,.,TRBJ2-1,TRBD2,TGTGCCAGCAGCAGGACTAGCGGGGGACCTTACAATGAGCAGTTCTTC,CASSRTSGGPYNEQFF
TRBV27,.,TRBJ1-2,TRBD1,TGTGCCAGCAGACCCTTCGACAGGGCCCATGGCTACACCTTC,CASRPFDRAHGYTF
TRBV5-1,.,TRBJ2-6,.,TGCGCCAGCCAAGAACCTATAAGCTCTGGGGCCAACGTCCTGACTTTC,CASQEPISSGANVLTF
TRBV7-8,.,TRBJ2-5,TRBD2,TGTGCCAGCAATGGAGGGACTAGCGGGGGGGAGACCCAGTACTTC,CASNGGTSGGETQYF